The 24 T cell receptor beta chains given below trace back to one sample, sequenced in a study of cytotoxic CD8 clonotypes in ibrutinib-treated CLL. Measured with immunoSEQ multiplex PCR; TCRdb has only the in-frame clones, and not every one. This sample carries about 250,000 clones, 70% of them seen once, and the ten largest clones take approximately 15%. Material: PBMCs, obtained after 24 months of ibrutinib treatment. Every receptor here comes from a human donor with chronic lymphocytic leukemia.

This clone turned up a few times. V usage is TRBV28 and J usage is TRBJ2-1, with 7 positions matching TRBD1. V was clipped by 6 bases and J by 8 bases; unmatched bases: 4. The CDR3 totals 12 residues. Germline CDR1 and CDR2: MDHEN and SYDVKM. This CDR3 is CASRLQGHEQFF. CDR3 nucleotides: TGTGCCAGCAGGTTACAGGGGCATGAGCAGTTCTTC.

This sequence joins TRBV18 and TRBJ2-7; possibly TRBD2 for D (5 bases). The germline V and J ends were trimmed by 3 bases and 0 bases, with 6 bases remaining between them. CDR3 length: 13 residues. CDR1 is KGHSH, CDR2 LQKENI, per germline. The CDR3, as DNA: TGTGCCAGCTCACCCGACTACTCCTACGAGCAGTACTTC. It specifies CASSPDYSYEQYF.

The rearrangement links TRBV29-1 to TRBJ2-7; 12 bases map to TRBD2. Germline lookup yields CDR1 SQVTM and CDR2 ANQGSEA. V trimming: 8 bases; J trimming: 3 bases; junction bases outside the gene matches: 17. The CDR3 consists of 17 residues. CDR3 region: CSFTPGDLAGGGYEQYF. CDR3 sequence (DNA): TGCAGCTTCACACCAGGGGACCTAGCGGGAGGGGGCTACGAGCAGTACTTC.

The rearrangement links TRBV15 to TRBJ1-4, with TRBD1 identical over 9 bases. CDR3 length: 18 amino acids. Germline V gene lookup returns CDR1 LNHNV and CDR2 YYDKDF (reference sequence). V lost 1 base and J lost 3; bases outside the gene matches: 9. The DNA of the CDR3 is TGTGCCACCAGCAGAGTAGGAACAGGGGGCTCTCCTAATGAAAAACTGTTTTTT. It encodes CATSRVGTGGSPNEKLFF.

The chain links TRBV2 to TRBJ1-2; D unresolved. The CDR3 extends over 11 amino acids. Germline assignment: CDR1 SNHLY and CDR2 FYNNEI. Trimming removed 1 base from V and 7 bases from J, with 4 bases in between. The CDR3 here is CASSEVSGYTF. CDR3 bases: TGTGCCAGCAGTGAAGTGAGTGGCTACACCTTC.

The table lists this clone with a count of one. This sequence joins TRBV2 and TRBJ2-3; possibly TRBD1 or TRBD2 for D (6 bases each). The V gene's germline CDR1 is SNHLY and CDR2 FYNNEI. V dropped 6 bases and J dropped 1 base, with 17 bases sitting between them. The CDR3 is 16 residues long. This chain's CDR3 is CASSVPRGEGTDTQYF. The CDR3 coding sequence is TGTGCCAGCAGCGTACCTAGGGGGGAAGGCACAGATACGCAGTATTTT.

The V call is TRBV19, the J call TRBJ2-1; TRBD1 matches 10 bases. V dropped 3 bases and J dropped 2; count of bases not matched to a gene: 7. The CDR3 runs 17 residues. CDR1 is LNHDA and CDR2 is SQIVND in the germline V gene (reference sequence). Here the CDR3 reads CASSIPTGTGAYNEQFF. The DNA for the CDR3 is TGTGCCAGTAGTATCCCCACCGGGACAGGGGCCTACAATGAGCAGTTCTTC.

This chain links TRBV18 with TRBJ2-2, with D perhaps matching TRBD1 (6 bases). Trimming cost V 2 bases and J 2 bases, with 9 bases left between them. The CDR3 contains 15 residues. Germline CDR1 is KGHSH and CDR2 is LQKENI. CDR3 sequence: CASSPGTLNTGELFF. The DNA for the CDR3 is TGTGCCAGCTCACCAGGGACACTTAACACCGGGGAGCTGTTTTTT.

This clone has more than one count but fewer than ten. This rearrangement joins TRBV13 to TRBJ1-1, with D possibly being TRBD1 (5 bases). V was clipped by 2 bases and J by 1 base, with 14 bases between them. Germline V gives CDR1 PRHDT, CDR2 FYEKMQ (reference sequence). The CDR3 runs to 16 residues. CDR3 amino acids: CASSLLPGQGNTEAFF. CDR3 in DNA: TGTGCCAGCAGCTTACTCCCAGGGCAGGGGAACACTGAAGCTTTCTTT.

This clone appeared once. V gene TRBV27 combines with J gene TRBJ2-7; D unresolved. The CDR3 spans 15 residues. V lost 2 bases and J 5 bases, leaving 16 bases between the germline ends. Per germline, CDR1 MNHEY and CDR2 SMNVEV (reference sequence). In DNA, the CDR3 is TGTGCCAGCAGTTTAGAAGGCCCTAGTAGAAACGAGCAGTACTTC. This translates into CASSLEGPSRNEQYF.

The chain employs TRBV28 and TRBJ1-5; D is unresolved. The CDR3 extends over 17 amino acids. Germline CDR1 reads MDHEN; CDR2 reads SYDVKM. The V end lost 2 bases, the J end lost 1 base, and 15 bases lay between the germline ends. Here the CDR3 DNA reads TGTGCCAGCAGTTTACTTAAAGACGGACGGAGCAATCAGCCCCAGCATTTT. Translated: CASSLLKDGRSNQPQHF.

In its sample, this clone was seen a few times. V gene TRBV10-3 combines with J gene TRBJ2-7, with D tentatively TRBD1 (5 bases). Germline CDR1 reads ENHRY; CDR2 reads SYGVKD. The CDR3 sequence is 13 residues long. V lost 2 bases and J lost 3, with 8 bases in between. The DNA of the CDR3 is TGTGCCATCAGTGAGGACAGCTACTACGAGCAGTACTTC. It specifies CAISEDSYYEQYF.

The table lists this clone with a few counts. The chain has TRBV27 and TRBJ2-7; the match to TRBD2 covers 7 bases. CDR3 length: 14 amino acids. V was pared by 2 bases and J by 5 bases, with 6 bases of the junction left unmatched. Germline lookup yields CDR1 MNHEY and CDR2 SMNVEV (reference sequence). In DNA, the CDR3 is TGTGCCAGCAGTTTACAAGGACTAGTCCACGAGCAGTACTTC. Its protein is CASSLQGLVHEQYF.

This clone occurred once. This sample includes further DNA sequences coding for the same CDR3. The chain is built from TRBV28 and TRBJ2-3, with D uncertain. This CDR3 is built from 12 residues. Trimming shortened V by 6 bases and J by 3 bases, and 7 bases separated the two germline ends. Per the germline V gene, CDR1 is MDHEN and CDR2 is SYDVKM. The CDR3 here is CASSLITDTQYF. The DNA for the CDR3 is TGTGCCAGCAGCCTAATTACAGATACGCAGTATTTT.

The chain uses TRBV6-6 and TRBJ2-2; 8 bases are shared with TRBD1. Germline-derived CDR1 and CDR2 are MNHNY and SVGAGI (reference sequence). After removal of 8 bases from V and 2 bases from J, the junction contained 7 bases not matched to a gene. The CDR3 is 15 amino acids. The CDR3 loop is CASGPDRANTGELFF. CDR3 bases: TGTGCCAGCGGGCCGGACAGGGCCAACACCGGGGAGCTGTTTTTT.

In its sample, this clone was seen a few times. This sequence joins TRBV25-1 and TRBJ1-1; possibly TRBD1 for D (5 bases). This CDR3 has 14 residues. V was cut by 2 bases and J by 5 bases, with 12 bases left in between. From germline, CDR1 is MGHDK and CDR2 SYGVNS. CDR3 in DNA: TGTGCCAGCAGTGAAAGTATGGGGCGTACTGAAGCTTTCTTT. It yields the protein CASSESMGRTEAFF.

The chain has TRBV6-5 and TRBJ2-7; 10 bases are shared with TRBD2. Germline values: CDR1 MNHEY, CDR2 SVGAGI. The CDR3 has 15 residues. V lost 0 bases and J lost 7; bases outside the gene matches: 6. Here the CDR3 reads CASSYSPSGREEQYF. CDR3 sequence (DNA): TGTGCCAGCAGTTACTCGCCCAGCGGGAGGGAGGAGCAGTACTTC.

V usage is TRBV5-4 and J usage is TRBJ2-2; D not certain. With 0 bases removed from V and 6 bases from J, the gap between germline ends came to 6 bases. Germline loops: CDR1 SGHNT, CDR2 YYREEE (reference sequence). The CDR3 has 13 residues. The CDR3 is CASSLGHPGELFF. The CDR3 coding sequence is TGTGCCAGCAGCTTGGGACATCCCGGGGAGCTGTTTTTT.

The rearrangement uses TRBV4-1 and TRBJ2-7; 7 nucleotides match TRBD1. V was clipped by 0 bases and J by 2 bases; unmatched bases: 7. Per the germline V gene, CDR1 is MGHRA and CDR2 is YSYEKL. The CDR3 spans 16 residues. CDR3: CASSQETGVLPYEQYF. CDR3 bases: TGCGCCAGCAGCCAAGAAACAGGGGTCCTACCCTACGAGCAGTACTTC.

The CDR3 is CASSGQGADEAFF. CDR3 sequence (DNA): TGTGCCAGCAGTGGACAGGGGGCTGATGAAGCTTTCTTT. The chain carries TRBV2 and TRBJ1-1; 10 bases line up with TRBD1. CDR3 size: 13 residues. Germline V gene lookup returns CDR1 SNHLY and CDR2 FYNNEI. V shed 4 bases and J 7 bases; nucleotides not matched to a gene: 3.

CDR3 sequence reads: CASSFRESGPTEAFF. CDR3 DNA: TGTGCCAGCAGCTTTCGAGAATCAGGACCGACTGAAGCTTTCTTT. V gene TRBV13 combines with J gene TRBJ1-1; D uncertain. The CDR3 has 15 amino acids. Germline CDR1 and CDR2: PRHDT and FYEKMQ (reference sequence). Between the trimmed V and J ends, which lost 3 bases and 5 bases, there was a span of 16 bases.

This clone appeared a few times. V usage is TRBV6-5 and J usage is TRBJ2-3; 12 positions agree with TRBD2. The CDR3 is 16 amino acids. The junction had 3 bases not matched to a gene; V was cut back by 0 bases and J by 5 bases. The germline V gene encodes CDR1 MNHEY and CDR2 SVGAGI. The CDR3 nucleotides read TGTGCCAGCAGTTACTCGACTAGCGGGAGTGGAGATACGCAGTATTTT. It codes for CASSYSTSGSGDTQYF.

J is TRBJ2-3 and V is TRBV11-2, with D perhaps TRBD1 or TRBD2 (6 bases each). The CDR3 runs 17 residues. Germline loops: CDR1 SGHAT, CDR2 FQNNGV. V was cut by 5 bases and J by 1 base, with 19 bases left in between. The CDR3 DNA is TGTGCCAGCAGCAACGGATTGGGGGGCAGGGGCACAGATACGCAGTATTTT. Translation: CASSNGLGGRGTDTQYF.

Concerning this clone itself: The sample carries other DNA sequences with the same CDR3. The rearrangement links TRBV7-2 to TRBJ2-5; 7 bases agree with TRBD2. With 5 bases clipped from V and 1 base from J, the junction kept 4 bases outside the gene matches. Germline V lookup: CDR1 SGHTA, CDR2 FQGNSA. This CDR3 has 14 amino acids. Written as DNA, the CDR3 is TGTGCCAGCAGCCCCAGCGGGGTCCAAGAGACCCAGTACTTC. Its protein is CASSPSGVQETQYF.